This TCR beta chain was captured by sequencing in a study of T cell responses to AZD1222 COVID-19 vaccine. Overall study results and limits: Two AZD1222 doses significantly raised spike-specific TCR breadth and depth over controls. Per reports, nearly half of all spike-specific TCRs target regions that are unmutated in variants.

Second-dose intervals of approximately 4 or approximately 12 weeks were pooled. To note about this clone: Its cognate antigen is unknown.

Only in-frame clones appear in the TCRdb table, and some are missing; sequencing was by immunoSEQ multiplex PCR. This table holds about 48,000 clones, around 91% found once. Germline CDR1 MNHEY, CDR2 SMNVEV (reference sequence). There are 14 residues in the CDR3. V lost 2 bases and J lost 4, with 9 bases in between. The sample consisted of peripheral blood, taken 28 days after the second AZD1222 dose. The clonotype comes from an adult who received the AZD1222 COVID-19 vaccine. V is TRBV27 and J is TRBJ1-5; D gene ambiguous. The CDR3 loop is CASSLEGSNQPQHF. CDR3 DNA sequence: TGTGCCAGCAGTTTAGAGGGAAGTAATCAGCCCCAGCATTTT.